Below are 22 T cell receptor beta chains sequenced from a single sample in a study of blood T cells in healthy people across ages. With a J-beta primer mix and a sample-barcoded 5' primer, a second PCR ran 7 to 11 cycles. TCRdb reprocessed the 5' RACE reads with MiXCR, giving one entry per CDR3 protein. Among hundreds of thousands of distinct CDR3 sequences, 56% were seen once, and the ten largest hold roughly 24%. Sequenced sample: blood. The receptors were gathered from a man between 35 and 55 years old in good health.

The rearrangement uses TRBV28 and TRBJ2-4, with D possibly being TRBD1 or TRBD2 (6 bases each). Germline V gene lookup returns CDR1 MDHEN and CDR2 SYDVKM. This CDR3 spans 17 amino acids. The ends were cut back, 5 bases at V and 5 bases at J, with 22 bases in the middle. CDR3 region: CASSLVVYGGLENIQYF. The CDR3 DNA is TGTGCCAGCAGTCTAGTCGTATATGGGGGGCTGGAAAACATTCAGTACTTC.

This clonotype occurred once. The CDR3: CAISSGQGDEKLFF. The CDR3 nucleotides read TGTGCCATCAGTTCGGGACAGGGAGATGAAAAACTGTTTTTT. The genes are TRBV10-3 and TRBJ1-4; 9 bases match TRBD1. Germline values: CDR1 ENHRY, CDR2 SYGVKD. The CDR3 contains 14 residues. Trimming removed 5 bases from V and 6 bases from J; junction bases left unmatched: 4.

The chain has TRBV6-6 and TRBJ1-1; tentative D call: TRBD1 (6 bases). The CDR3 sequence is 12 residues long. V lost 8 bases, J lost 1 base, and 8 bases lay in between. Germline CDR1 and CDR2: MNHNY and SVGAGI (reference sequence). In nucleotides, the CDR3 is TGTGCCAGCGTCAGGGGGAACACTGAAGCTTTCTTT. Translating gives CASVRGNTEAFF.

This clonotype was picked up a small number of times. The chain uses TRBV9 and TRBJ2-3; tentative D call: TRBD2 (6 bases). Trimming shortened V by 3 bases and J by 0 bases, and 23 bases separated the two germline ends. Germline CDR1 and CDR2: SGDLS and YYNGEE. This CDR3 spans 19 amino acids. The CDR3 DNA follows: TGTGCCAGCAGCGCCAATCCGCGGGACGTGGATTCTAGCACAGATACGCAGTATTTT. This translates into CASSANPRDVDSSTDTQYF.

The V gene is TRBV5-6, the J gene TRBJ2-6; TRBD1 matches at 7 bases. Germline trimming cut 0 bases from V and 0 bases from J; bases unmatched to any gene: 15. The CDR3 is made up of 21 amino acids. Germline CDR1 is SGHDT and CDR2 is YYEEEE. The CDR3 spells CASSLVDRMRPWLSGANVLTF. CDR3 nucleotide sequence: TGTGCCAGCAGCTTGGTGGACAGGATGCGGCCTTGGCTCTCTGGGGCCAACGTCCTGACTTTC.

The chain has TRBV28 and TRBJ2-7; TRBD2 might be the D (5 bases). The CDR3 covers 13 residues. Deletions cut 10 bases from V and 2 bases from J, with 15 bases between. In germline, CDR1 is MDHEN, CDR2 SYDVKM. DNA of the CDR3: TGTGCCACCAGAAGCGGCGGAACCTACGAGCAGTACTTC. Encoded protein: CATRSGGTYEQYF.

V and J are TRBV20-1 and TRBJ2-1, with 11 bases aligning to TRBD2. The trim removed 6 bases at V and 7 bases at J, leaving 20 bases unmatched. From germline, CDR1 is DFQATT and CDR2 SNEGSKA (reference sequence). The CDR3 runs to 18 residues. For the CDR3, the DNA is TGCAGTGCCAAAGCGGGGGTAGCGGGGGGGAGCTTGAGAAATGAGCAGTTCTTC. Translating gives CSAKAGVAGGSLRNEQFF.

The gene calls are TRBV25-1 and TRBJ1-6; 8 bases are a match to TRBD1. Trimming at V came to 2 bases and at J to 10 bases, leaving 13 bases not matched to a gene. The CDR3 is 17 amino acids. The germline V gene encodes CDR1 MGHDK and CDR2 SYGVNS. The CDR3 sequence: CASSELGAGGRKSPLHF. CDR3 sequence (DNA): TGTGCCAGCAGTGAACTCGGGGCAGGGGGCCGGAAGTCACCCCTCCACTTT.

The chain is built from TRBV13 and TRBJ1-1; TRBD1 agrees at 10 bases. Trimming took 4 bases from V and 5 from J; bases not matched to a gene: 13. CDR1 is PRHDT and CDR2 is FYEKMQ in the germline V gene (reference sequence). The CDR3 is 17 residues long. The CDR3 sequence: CASSSRQGALTWTEAFF. Here the CDR3 DNA reads TGTGCCAGCAGCTCCCGACAGGGGGCCTTAACGTGGACTGAAGCTTTCTTT. Complete variable domain (other parts from reference TRBV13 and TRBJ1-1): AAGVIQSPRHLIKEKRETATLKCYPIPRHDTVYWYQQGPGQDPQFLISFYEKMQSDKGSIPDRFSAQQFSDYHSELNMSSLELGDSALYFCASSSRQGALTWTEAFFGQGTRLTVV.

This chain joins TRBV21-1 and TRBJ2-4; the DNA was not used to check the table's D call, TRBD1. Near its end, the DNA agrees better with TRBJ2-7, so the J call may be wrong. TRBV21-1 is a known pseudogene. The CDR3 contains 18 residues. Here the CDR3 reads CASSKHRDRAQIPYEQYF. CDR3 coding DNA: TGTGCCAGCAGCAAACACCGAGACAGGGCCCAGATACCCTACGAGCAGTACTTC.

This sequence joins TRBV10-3 and TRBJ2-3, with D perhaps TRBD1 (6 bases). The V gene lost 6 bases and the J gene lost 3 bases, with 13 bases spanning the gap. CDR3 length: 14 residues. Germline V gene data show CDR1 as ENHRY and CDR2 as SYGVKD. The CDR3 coding sequence is TGTGCCATCAGAACGGGACAACAGACAGATACGCAGTATTTT. Protein: CAIRTGQQTDTQYF.

The genes are TRBV7-3 and TRBJ2-1; the match to TRBD2 covers 10 bases. The J segment lost 0 bases and the V segment lost 2 bases, leaving 10 bases of the junction unmatched. CDR1 and CDR2 (germline): SGHTA, FQGTGA. This CDR3 is built from 19 residues. The CDR3 nucleotides are TGTGCCAGCAGCTTAGGTCTTCGACTAGCGGGCCCCTCCTACAATGAGCAGTTCTTC. It yields the protein CASSLGLRLAGPSYNEQFF.

This clonotype was seen many times. This chain links TRBV20-1 with TRBJ1-2; tentatively, D is TRBD1 (5 bases). This CDR3 has 14 amino acids. With 6 bases removed from V and 0 bases from J, the gap between germline ends came to 14 bases. The germline CDR1 and CDR2 sequences are DFQATT and SNEGSKA (reference sequence). The CDR3 nucleotides read TGCAGTGCGAAACCCGGGACGGCTAACTATGGCTACACCTTC. It encodes CSAKPGTANYGYTF.

This chain links TRBV4-1 with TRBJ2-1; tentatively, D is TRBD1 (6 bases). Germline assignment: CDR1 MGHRA and CDR2 YSYEKL. The CDR3 consists of 15 residues. V lost 0 bases, J lost 4 bases, and 10 bases lay in between. The CDR3 DNA follows: TGCGCCAGCAGCCAAGAGGGGGCCTTTTACAATGAGCAGTTCTTC. Translation gives CASSQEGAFYNEQFF.

This clonotype was detected only a few times. The chain carries TRBV4-1 and TRBJ2-4; TRBD1 matches 7 bases. The tail of the sequence fits TRBJ2-7 better, so the J call may be wrong. The germline gives CDR1 MGHRA, CDR2 YSYEKL. The CDR3 is made up of 14 amino acids. CDR3 sequence (DNA): TGCGCCAGCAGCCAAGAACAGGGGCCCTACGAGCAGTACTTC. Translation gives CASSQEQGPYEQYF.

This chain uses TRBV6-2 or TRBV6-3 with TRBJ1-1; D not certain. The CDR3 is 15 residues long. Germline V gene lookup returns CDR1 MNHEY and CDR2 SVGEGT. V was shortened by 5 bases and J by 0 bases, with 13 bases between the two germline ends. The CDR3 coding sequence is TGTGCCAGCAGTCCCATAGAAAAAATGAACACTGAAGCTTTCTTT. Its translation is CASSPIEKMNTEAFF.

This clonotype occurred a few times. The gene calls are TRBV7-9 and TRBJ1-2; 8 positions match TRBD1. This CDR3 comprises 16 residues. The junction had 11 bases not matched to a gene; V was cut back by 0 bases and J by 8 bases. CDR1 and CDR2 (germline): SEHNR, FQNEAQ (reference sequence). CDR3 residues: CASSLASQGAFKGYTF. CDR3 in DNA: TGTGCCAGCAGCTTAGCGTCCCAGGGGGCATTTAAGGGCTACACCTTC.

This clonotype was counted a few times. The chain carries TRBV4-1 and TRBJ2-7; 11 nucleotides line up with TRBD2. V was pared by 4 bases and J by 2 bases, with 4 bases of the junction left unmatched. There are 15 residues in the CDR3. Germline loops: CDR1 MGHRA, CDR2 YSYEKL. The CDR3 protein is CASSRPGLAAYEQYF. DNA of the CDR3: TGCGCCAGCAGCCGACCGGGACTAGCGGCCTACGAGCAGTACTTC.

The chain employs TRBV5-1 and TRBJ2-3; 12 nucleotides match TRBD2. This CDR3 is 19 amino acids long. From germline, CDR1 is SGHRS and CDR2 YFSETQ. Losses at the gene ends were 5 bases for V and 0 bases for J; bases not matched to a gene: 13. The CDR3 nucleotides read TGCGCCAGCAGGCCACGGACTAGCGGGAAGCCTGAAAGCACAGATACGCAGTATTTT. Translated: CASRPRTSGKPESTDTQYF. Looking up the rest from reference TRBV5-1 and TRBJ2-3 gives the full variable domain: KAGVTQTPRYLIKTRGQQVTLSCSPISGHRSVSWYQQTPGQGLQFLFEYFSETQRNKGNFPGRFSGRQFSNSRSEMNVSTLELGDSALYLCASRPRTSGKPESTDTQYFGPGTRLTVL.

This clonotype was detected only a few times. The chain couples TRBV10-3 to TRBJ2-7; TRBD1 matches 10 bases. Germline trimming cut 10 bases from V and 3 bases from J; bases unmatched to any gene: 6. The CDR3 is 13 amino acids. Per germline, CDR1 ENHRY and CDR2 SYGVKD. The CDR3 region is CATTGTGVYEQYF. The CDR3 nucleotides are TGTGCCACCACCGGGACAGGGGTCTACGAGCAGTACTTC.

This clonotype was picked up a small number of times. The chain has TRBV20-1 and TRBJ2-5, with D unresolved. CDR1 and CDR2 from the germline V gene are DFQATT and SNEGSKA (reference sequence). Trimming took 2 bases from V and 5 from J, leaving 12 bases between them. The CDR3 length is 13 residues. DNA for the CDR3: TGCAGTGCTAGATCGGCGCGAGCGGAGACCCAGTACTTC. Translating it yields CSARSARAETQYF.

The chain has TRBV10-2 and TRBJ2-7; TRBD1 might be the D (6 bases). Germline assignment: CDR1 WSHSY and CDR2 SAAADI. The V end was cut by 0 bases, the J end by 6 bases, with 9 bases between. The CDR3 spans 13 residues. The CDR3 loop is CASSESRGGEQYF. In DNA form, the CDR3 reads TGCGCCAGCAGTGAGTCGAGAGGGGGCGAGCAGTACTTC.